A single T cell receptor beta chain is shown here with its context. Trimming removed 5 bases from V and 0 bases from J, with 8 bases in between. The length of the CDR3 is 14 residues. Germline-derived CDR1 and CDR2 are SEHNR and FQNEAQ (reference sequence). This entry is derived from a study of cytomegalovirus exposure and HLA in healthy donors. This PCR relied on a set of 60 Vbeta primers and 13 Jbeta primers. Produced via immunoSEQ multiplex PCR; TCRdb's table is partial and in-frame only. Its clone listing holds 100,000 to 150,000 clones. Regarding donors, all were healthy bone marrow donors. The V call is TRBV7-9, the J call TRBJ1-5; D might be TRBD1 (6 bases). The TCR sequence derives from a man in his late teens or twenties in good health and CMV-seronegative. The specimen was PBMCs. The CDR3 loop reads CASSPGDSNQPQHF. In DNA, the CDR3 is TGTGCCAGCAGCCCAGGGGATAGCAATCAGCCCCAGCATTTT.